This T cell receptor (beta chain) was identified during a study of T cell repertoires in cytomegalovirus infection. The V end lost 4 bases, the J end lost 1 base, and 12 bases lay between the germline ends. The CDR3 sequence is 15 residues long. Germline lookup yields CDR1 MGHRA and CDR2 YSYEKL. This clonotype occurred a few times. Its specificity is unknown. Via MiXCR, TCRdb re-called the reads, giving one row per CDR3 protein. Among 700,000 to 950,000 distinct CDR3 sequences listed, approximately 32% were seen once. The genes are TRBV4-1 and TRBJ2-3; D is possibly TRBD1 or TRBD2 (5 bases each). This TCR was sampled from a human donor in good health (CMV status not recorded). Some clones in this sample may be carry-over from other donors' samples. Specimen: cultured CD8+ T cells from PBMCs, collected from culture after CMV antigen stimulation. The CDR3 region is CASSRPGRGTDTQYF. Here the CDR3 DNA reads TGCGCCAGCAGCCGACCAGGGAGAGGCACAGATACGCAGTATTTT.